This T cell receptor beta chain originates from a study of patients and donors after allogeneic stem cell transplantation. There are 15 residues in the CDR3. Trimming removed 0 bases from V and 2 bases from J, with 8 bases in between. Germline V lookup: CDR1 LGHDT, CDR2 YNNKEL (reference sequence). TCRdb passed the RT-PCR reads through MiXCR, listing each CDR3 protein once. Among approximately 430,000 distinct CDR3 sequences listed, around 16% were seen once. V and J are TRBV3-1 and TRBJ2-4; D ambiguous. The receptor was isolated from a human donor who was either an allogeneic HSCT recipient or a stem cell or donor lymphocyte infusion donor (not recorded which). It is not recorded whose cells these are; they may come from a transplant donor. Sequenced material: blood, either unsorted or a sorted T cell fraction (not recorded which). The CDR3 DNA reads as TGTGCCAGCAGCCAAGATTTGGGGTCCAAAAACATTCAGTACTTC. It specifies CASSQDLGSKNIQYF.